These T cell receptor beta chains were read from a single sample in a study of sequential checkpoint blockade in melanoma. Measured with immunoSEQ multiplex PCR; TCRdb has only the in-frame clones, and not every one. Among some 20,000 clones listed, more than 60% were seen once. The sample consisted of CD8+ T cells sorted from blood (inferred from file names), taken from a patient given nivolumab and ipilimumab in sequence. These receptors were collected from a human donor with melanoma. CDR3s include the opening cysteine and the closing phenylalanine or tryptophan. A D gene is named only where the DNA matches it firmly. Expanded clones get a size class; other rows say once, few or many, or leave the size out.

d_call: NA; clone_size: few; v_call: TRBV27; cdr3_length: 14; j_call: TRBJ2-7; cdr3_aa: CASSEQGKSYEQYF; cdr3_nt: TGTGCCAGCAGTGAACAGGGTAAATCCTACGAGCAGTACTTC
d_call: TRBD1; clone_size: few; v_call: TRBV18; cdr3_length: 16; j_call: TRBJ1-5; cdr3_aa: CASSPTGQGANQPQHF; cdr3_nt: TGTGCCAGCTCACCAACGGGACAGGGGGCCAATCAGCCCCAGCATTTT
d_call: NA; clone_size: NA; v_call: TRBV27; cdr3_length: 14; j_call: TRBJ2-7; cdr3_aa: CASSPNRMQNEQYF; cdr3_nt: TGTGCCAGCAGCCCAAACCGAATGCAGAACGAGCAGTACTTC
d_call: NA; clone_size: NA; v_call: TRBV21-1; cdr3_length: 14; j_call: TRBJ1-1; cdr3_aa: CASTSDTPRAEAFF; cdr3_nt: TGTGCCAGCACCTCCGACACCCCGAGGGCTGAAGCTTTCTTT
d_call: TRBD1; clone_size: NA; v_call: TRBV6-5; cdr3_length: 16; j_call: TRBJ1-5; cdr3_aa: CASSYSQGQLDQPQHF; cdr3_nt: TGTGCCAGCAGTTACTCACAGGGGCAACTAGATCAGCCCCAGCATTTT
d_call: TRBD1; clone_size: NA; v_call: TRBV10-3; cdr3_length: 17; j_call: TRBJ1-1; cdr3_aa: CAISHRQGVIMNTEAFF; cdr3_nt: TGTGCCATCAGCCATAGACAGGGGGTGATAATGAACACTGAAGCTTTCTTT
d_call: NA; clone_size: NA; v_call: TRBV29-1; cdr3_length: 13; j_call: TRBJ1-5; cdr3_aa: CSVLEQGAFDQHF; cdr3_nt: TGCAGCGTCCTGGAGCAGGGCGCCTTCGACCAGCATTTT
d_call: NA; clone_size: NA; v_call: TRBV27; cdr3_length: 13; j_call: TRBJ2-7; cdr3_aa: CASSLTSNYEQYF; cdr3_nt: TGTGCCAGCAGTTTAACTAGCAACTACGAGCAGTACTTC
d_call: TRBD1; clone_size: NA; v_call: TRBV11-1; cdr3_length: 16; j_call: TRBJ2-7; cdr3_aa: CASSLGTGGRIYEQYF; cdr3_nt: TGTGCCAGCAGCTTAGGCACAGGGGGCAGAATCTACGAGCAGTACTTC
d_call: TRBD1; clone_size: few; v_call: TRBV28; cdr3_length: 14; j_call: TRBJ2-7; cdr3_aa: CASSWGTGWYEQYF; cdr3_nt: TGTGCCAGCAGTTGGGGGACAGGGTGGTACGAGCAGTACTTC
d_call: TRBD1; clone_size: few; v_call: TRBV4-1; cdr3_length: 13; j_call: TRBJ2-7; cdr3_aa: CASSHGQADEQYF; cdr3_nt: TGCGCCAGCAGCCACGGACAGGCGGACGAGCAGTACTTC
d_call: TRBD1; clone_size: once; v_call: TRBV19; cdr3_length: 16; j_call: TRBJ1-5; cdr3_aa: CASSFSQGAYHQPQHF; cdr3_nt: TGTGCCAGTAGTTTCTCGCAGGGGGCATATCACCAGCCCCAGCATTTT
d_call: NA; clone_size: NA; v_call: TRBV2; cdr3_length: 15; j_call: TRBJ1-5; cdr3_aa: CASSEWADSNQPQHF; cdr3_nt: TGTGCCAGCAGTGAATGGGCAGATTCCAATCAGCCCCAGCATTTT
d_call: TRBD1; clone_size: NA; v_call: TRBV14; cdr3_length: 14; j_call: TRBJ1-2; cdr3_aa: CASSQDTGASGYTF; cdr3_nt: TGTGCCAGCAGCCAAGATACAGGGGCGAGTGGCTACACCTTC
d_call: NA; clone_size: NA; v_call: TRBV5-1; cdr3_length: 15; j_call: TRBJ2-1; cdr3_aa: CASSLRDIVVNEQFF; cdr3_nt: TGCGCCAGCAGCCTCCGGGACATCGTGGTCAATGAGCAGTTCTTC
d_call: TRBD1; clone_size: few; v_call: TRBV15; cdr3_length: 14; j_call: TRBJ1-4; cdr3_aa: CATNPTGGNEKLFF; cdr3_nt: TGTGCCACCAATCCGACAGGGGGGAATGAAAAACTGTTTTTT
d_call: TRBD2; clone_size: NA; v_call: TRBV11-2; cdr3_length: 16; j_call: TRBJ2-7; cdr3_aa: CASSTRAGEASYEQYF; cdr3_nt: TGTGCCAGCAGCACAAGGGCGGGGGAAGCCTCCTACGAGCAGTACTTC
d_call: TRBD1; clone_size: NA; v_call: TRBV27; cdr3_length: 13; j_call: TRBJ2-7; cdr3_aa: CASSLDRGYEQYF; cdr3_nt: TGTGCCAGCAGTTTAGACAGGGGCTACGAGCAGTACTTC
d_call: TRBD1; clone_size: NA; v_call: TRBV9; cdr3_length: 16; j_call: TRBJ1-1; cdr3_aa: CASSTGQGMVDTEAFF; cdr3_nt: TGTGCCAGCAGCACCGGACAGGGGATGGTGGACACTGAAGCTTTCTTT
d_call: NA; clone_size: once; v_call: TRBV11-2; cdr3_length: 14; j_call: TRBJ1-2; cdr3_aa: CASMEGGLGYGYTF; cdr3_nt: TGTGCCAGTATGGAGGGGGGGCTTGGCTATGGCTACACCTTC
d_call: NA; clone_size: once; v_call: TRBV27; cdr3_length: 14; j_call: TRBJ2-7; cdr3_aa: CASSHRDNHYEQYF; cdr3_nt: TGTGCCAGCAGCCACAGGGACAATCACTACGAGCAGTACTTC
d_call: NA; clone_size: NA; v_call: TRBV9; cdr3_length: 14; j_call: TRBJ2-7; cdr3_aa: CASSVTGSSYEQYF; cdr3_nt: TGTGCCAGCAGCGTTACAGGGAGCTCCTACGAGCAGTACTTC
d_call: NA; clone_size: NA; v_call: TRBV6-5; cdr3_length: 14; j_call: TRBJ2-7; cdr3_aa: CASSPTGGGWEQYF; cdr3_nt: TGTGCCAGCAGTCCCACAGGGGGAGGGTGGGAGCAGTACTTC
d_call: NA; clone_size: NA; v_call: TRBV2; cdr3_length: 13; j_call: TRBJ2-7; cdr3_aa: CAVEGGSSYEQYF; cdr3_nt: TGTGCTGTGGAAGGAGGGAGCTCCTACGAGCAGTACTTC
d_call: TRBD1; clone_size: NA; v_call: TRBV2; cdr3_length: 17; j_call: TRBJ2-6; cdr3_aa: CASSEGQGGYGANVLTF; cdr3_nt: TGTGCCAGCTCCGAAGGACAGGGGGGATATGGGGCCAACGTCCTGACTTTC
d_call: NA; clone_size: once; v_call: TRBV4-2; cdr3_length: 14; j_call: TRBJ1-2; cdr3_aa: CASSQEGDFYGYTF; cdr3_nt: TGTGCCAGCAGCCAAGAGGGAGATTTCTATGGCTACACCTTC
d_call: NA; clone_size: NA; v_call: TRBV6-5; cdr3_length: 16; j_call: TRBJ2-7; cdr3_aa: CASSYSIAAADYEQYF; cdr3_nt: TGTGCCAGCAGTTACTCGATAGCGGCGGCCGACTACGAGCAGTACTTC
d_call: NA; clone_size: NA; v_call: TRBV19; cdr3_length: 14; j_call: TRBJ1-2; cdr3_aa: CASSIEEGIYGYTF; cdr3_nt: TGTGCCAGTAGTATTGAGGAGGGGATCTATGGCTACACCTTC
d_call: NA; clone_size: NA; v_call: TRBV19; cdr3_length: 12; j_call: TRBJ1-1; cdr3_aa: CASSTQATEAFF; cdr3_nt: TGTGCCAGTAGTACTCAGGCAACTGAAGCTTTCTTT
d_call: TRBD1; clone_size: NA; v_call: TRBV9; cdr3_length: 16; j_call: TRBJ2-7; cdr3_aa: CASSRAGTGGVYEQYF; cdr3_nt: TGTGCCAGCAGCCGAGCCGGGACAGGGGGCGTCTACGAGCAGTACTTC
d_call: NA; clone_size: NA; v_call: TRBV5-1; cdr3_length: 13; j_call: TRBJ2-7; cdr3_aa: CASSLSYSYEQYF; cdr3_nt: TGCGCCAGCAGCTTGTCATACTCATACGAGCAGTACTTC
d_call: TRBD1; clone_size: NA; v_call: TRBV28; cdr3_length: 15; j_call: TRBJ1-4; cdr3_aa: CASSQQGARGEKLFF; cdr3_nt: TGTGCCAGCAGTCAACAGGGGGCGCGGGGTGAAAAACTGTTTTTT
d_call: NA; clone_size: few; v_call: TRBV7-3; cdr3_length: 14; j_call: TRBJ1-3; cdr3_aa: CASSLGGPGNTIYF; cdr3_nt: TGTGCCAGCAGCTTAGGGGGCCCTGGAAACACCATATATTTT
d_call: NA; clone_size: NA; v_call: TRBV7-9; cdr3_length: 15; j_call: TRBJ2-7; cdr3_aa: CASSSTSGETYEQYF; cdr3_nt: TGTGCCAGCAGCTCCACCTCGGGGGAGACCTACGAGCAGTACTTC
d_call: TRBD1; clone_size: NA; v_call: TRBV7-8; cdr3_length: 15; j_call: TRBJ1-5; cdr3_aa: CASSLGQGSNQPQHF; cdr3_nt: TGTGCCAGCAGCTTAGGACAGGGGAGTAATCAGCCCCAGCATTTT
d_call: NA; clone_size: few; v_call: TRBV19; cdr3_length: 13; j_call: TRBJ1-2; cdr3_aa: CAATGGGWYGYTF; cdr3_nt: TGTGCCGCAACGGGCGGGGGTTGGTATGGCTACACCTTC
d_call: TRBD2; clone_size: few; v_call: TRBV19; cdr3_length: 15; j_call: TRBJ2-1; cdr3_aa: CASSMTSGSYNEQFF; cdr3_nt: TGTGCCAGTAGTATGACTAGCGGTTCCTACAATGAGCAGTTCTTC
d_call: TRBD1; clone_size: NA; v_call: TRBV5-4; cdr3_length: 15; j_call: TRBJ1-2; cdr3_aa: CASSLPGQGNYGYTF; cdr3_nt: TGTGCCAGCAGCCTGCCGGGACAGGGAAACTATGGCTACACCTTC
d_call: NA; clone_size: NA; v_call: TRBV10-2; cdr3_length: 14; j_call: TRBJ2-7; cdr3_aa: CASSELRVSYEQYF; cdr3_nt: TGCGCCAGCAGTGAGTTGCGGGTCAGTTACGAGCAGTACTTC